This T cell receptor beta chain was recorded in a study of cytomegalovirus exposure and HLA in healthy donors. Study as a whole: Among about 400 genotyped donors, about 80% fell in the Caucasian-associated ancestry cluster. Study-level findings and limits: Accurate HLA-A and HLA-B prediction from TCR beta sequences was reported for most subjects.

Points on this clone: The antigen is not known.

13 Jbeta primers and 60 Vbeta primers were used for the PCR. Using immunoSEQ multiplex PCR, the repertoire was profiled, and TCRdb retains in-frame clones only, with some absent. Of more than 95,000 clones listed, over 65% were seen once; the top ten hold approximately 2%. The TCR comes from a woman between 35 and 50 years old in good health and CMV-seronegative. Material for sequencing was PBMCs.

In DNA, the CDR3 is TGCGCCAGCAGCTTGGGGGACAGGGGAAAGCGGACCCCCTACGAGCAGTACTTC. Translated, it gives CASSLGDRGKRTPYEQYF. The rearrangement uses TRBV5-1 and TRBJ2-7; 10 positions agree with TRBD1. CDR3 length: 18 residues. Per the germline V gene, CDR1 is SGHRS and CDR2 is YFSETQ. V was pared by 0 bases and J by 2 bases, with 11 bases of the junction left unmatched.